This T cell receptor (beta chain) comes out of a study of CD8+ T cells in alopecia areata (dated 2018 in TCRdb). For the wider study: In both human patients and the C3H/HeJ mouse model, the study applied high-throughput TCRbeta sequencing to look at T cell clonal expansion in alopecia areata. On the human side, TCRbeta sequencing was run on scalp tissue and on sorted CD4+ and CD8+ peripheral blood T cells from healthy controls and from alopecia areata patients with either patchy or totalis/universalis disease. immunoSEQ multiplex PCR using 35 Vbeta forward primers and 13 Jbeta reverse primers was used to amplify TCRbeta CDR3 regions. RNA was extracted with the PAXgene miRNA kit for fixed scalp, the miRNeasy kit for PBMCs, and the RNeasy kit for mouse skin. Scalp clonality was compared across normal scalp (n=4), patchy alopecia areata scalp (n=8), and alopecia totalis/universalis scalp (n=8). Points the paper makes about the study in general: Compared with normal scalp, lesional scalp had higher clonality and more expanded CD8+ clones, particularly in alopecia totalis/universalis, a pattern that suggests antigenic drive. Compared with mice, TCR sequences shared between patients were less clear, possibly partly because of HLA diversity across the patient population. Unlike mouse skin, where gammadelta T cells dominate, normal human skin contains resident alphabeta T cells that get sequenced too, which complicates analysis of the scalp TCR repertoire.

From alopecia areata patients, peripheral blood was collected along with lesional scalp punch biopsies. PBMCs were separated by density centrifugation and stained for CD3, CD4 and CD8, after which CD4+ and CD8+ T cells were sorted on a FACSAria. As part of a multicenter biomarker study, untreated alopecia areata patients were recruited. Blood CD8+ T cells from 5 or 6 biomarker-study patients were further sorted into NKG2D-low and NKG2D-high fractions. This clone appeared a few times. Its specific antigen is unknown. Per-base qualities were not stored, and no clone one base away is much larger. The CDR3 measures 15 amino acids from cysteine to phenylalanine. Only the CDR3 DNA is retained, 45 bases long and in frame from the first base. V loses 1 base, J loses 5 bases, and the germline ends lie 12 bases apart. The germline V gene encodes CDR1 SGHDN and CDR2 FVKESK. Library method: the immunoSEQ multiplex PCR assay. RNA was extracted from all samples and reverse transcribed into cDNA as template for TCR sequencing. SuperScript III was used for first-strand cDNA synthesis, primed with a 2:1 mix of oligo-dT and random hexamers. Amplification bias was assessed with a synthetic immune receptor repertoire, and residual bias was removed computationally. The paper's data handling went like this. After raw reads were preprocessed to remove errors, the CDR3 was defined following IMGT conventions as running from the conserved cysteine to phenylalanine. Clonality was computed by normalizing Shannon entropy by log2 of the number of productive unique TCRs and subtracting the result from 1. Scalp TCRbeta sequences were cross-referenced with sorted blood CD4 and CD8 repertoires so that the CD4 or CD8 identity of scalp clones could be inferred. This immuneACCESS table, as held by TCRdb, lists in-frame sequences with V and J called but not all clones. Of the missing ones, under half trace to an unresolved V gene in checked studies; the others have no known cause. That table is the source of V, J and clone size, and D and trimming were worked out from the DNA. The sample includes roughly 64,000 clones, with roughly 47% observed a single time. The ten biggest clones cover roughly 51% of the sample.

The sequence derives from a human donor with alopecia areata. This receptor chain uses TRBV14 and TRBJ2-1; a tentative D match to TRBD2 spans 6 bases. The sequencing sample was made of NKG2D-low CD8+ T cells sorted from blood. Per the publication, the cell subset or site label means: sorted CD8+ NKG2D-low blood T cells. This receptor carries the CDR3 CASSQVHSGHNEQFF. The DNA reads TGTGCCAGCAGCCAAGTACACAGCGGGCACAATGAGCAGTTCTTC.